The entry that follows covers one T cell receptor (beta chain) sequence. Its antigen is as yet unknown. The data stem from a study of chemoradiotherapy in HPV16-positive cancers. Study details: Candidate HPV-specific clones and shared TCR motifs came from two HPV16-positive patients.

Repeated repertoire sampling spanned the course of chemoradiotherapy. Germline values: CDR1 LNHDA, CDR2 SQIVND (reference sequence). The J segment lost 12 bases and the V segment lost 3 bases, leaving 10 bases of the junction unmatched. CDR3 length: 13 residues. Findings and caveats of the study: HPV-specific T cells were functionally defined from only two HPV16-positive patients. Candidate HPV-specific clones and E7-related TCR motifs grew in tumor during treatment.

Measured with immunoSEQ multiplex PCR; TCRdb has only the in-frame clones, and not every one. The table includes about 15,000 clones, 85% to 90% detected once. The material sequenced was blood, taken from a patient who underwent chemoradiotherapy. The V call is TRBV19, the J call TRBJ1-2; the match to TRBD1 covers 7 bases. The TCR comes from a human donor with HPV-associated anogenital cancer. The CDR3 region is CASSIGTRGRNTF. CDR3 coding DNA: TGTGCCAGTAGTATTGGGACAAGGGGGCGAAACACCTTC.